This TCR beta chain was found in a study of T cell changes during pregnancy in multiple sclerosis. This clone was counted once. Data came from immunoSEQ multiplex PCR; TCRdb stores just in-frame clones and leaves some out. In the table there are fewer than 30,000 clones, around 90% of which are singletons. This CDR3 region has 17 residues. Per the germline V gene, CDR1 is MNHEY and CDR2 is SMNVEV (reference sequence). V was clipped by 4 bases and J by 1 base; unmatched bases: 10. This chain uses TRBV27 with TRBJ2-1, with 7 bases aligning to TRBD1. This material consisted of CD8+ T cells from peripheral blood mononuclear cells, taken in the third trimester of pregnancy. This TCR came from a female donor in good health, enrolled as a control in a pregnancy study. This CDR3 is CASSSIRTGPSYNEQFF. The CDR3 region has the DNA TGTGCCAGCAGTTCAATCCGGACAGGACCATCCTACAATGAGCAGTTCTTC.